What follows are 11 T cell receptor beta chains derived from one specimen sequenced in a study of T cells in Graves' hyperthyroidism and ophthalmopathy. Amplification of TCR beta CDR3 regions used RNA as the template. RT-PCR in the first round (using the HTBI primer set) targeted the TCR CDR3. TCRdb re-called the multiplex PCR reads with MiXCR, one entry per CDR3 protein. The sample lists 500,000 to 750,000 distinct CDR3 sequences; just over 45% were seen once. Sample: peripheral blood or thyroid tissue (not recorded which). The receptors derive from a woman aged 18-30 years with Graves' hyperthyroidism.

This clonotype was recorded many times. This rearrangement joins TRBV12-3 or TRBV12-4 to TRBJ2-5; maybe TRBD1 (6 bases). This CDR3 spans 14 amino acids. V lost 4 bases to trimming and J lost 1 base, with 10 bases between them. The CDR3 DNA reads TGTGCCAGCAGTTCGGGGACATTCCAAGAGACCCAGTACTTC. Its protein product is CASSSGTFQETQYF.

The J gene is TRBJ2-3, the V gene TRBV7-2; 8 bases map to TRBD1. With 7 bases clipped from V and 5 bases from J, the junction kept 5 bases outside the gene matches. Germline-derived CDR1 and CDR2 are SGHTA and FQGNSA. This CDR3 has 13 amino acids. The CDR3: CASKTGVEDTQYF. The CDR3 nucleotides are TGTGCCAGCAAGACAGGGGTAGAAGATACGCAGTATTTT.

This clonotype was seen ten or more times. This chain connects TRBV5-8 to TRBJ1-1; D is undetermined. Germline CDR1 reads SGHTS; CDR2 reads YDEGEE. Trimming took 4 bases from V and 0 from J, leaving 16 bases between them. CDR3 length: 16 amino acids. The CDR3 region is CASSTEAAHMNTEAFF. CDR3 DNA: TGTGCCAGCAGCACGGAGGCGGCGCATATGAACACTGAAGCTTTCTTT.

This clonotype was counted once. The CDR3 protein is CASGGFGRAETQYF. The CDR3 DNA reads TGTGCCAGCGGGGGATTCGGGAGGGCGGAGACCCAGTACTTC. V and J are TRBV25-1 and TRBJ2-5; 8 nucleotides align to TRBD2. The CDR3 length is 14 residues. The V segment lost 8 bases and the J segment 5 bases; nucleotides outside the gene matches: 10. CDR1 MGHDK and CDR2 SYGVNS come from the germline V gene.

The chain has TRBV29-1 and TRBJ1-2; D might be TRBD1 (5 bases). The CDR3 consists of 14 residues. Germline V lookup: CDR1 SQVTM, CDR2 ANQGSEA. With 0 bases removed from V and 4 bases from J, the gap between germline ends came to 12 bases. CDR3 DNA: TGCAGCGTTGAAGATCGGGACCCTCCCTATGGCTACACCTTC. It is translated as CSVEDRDPPYGYTF.

The V and J genes are TRBV7-4 and TRBJ1-2, with D maybe TRBD1 (6 bases). In germline, CDR1 is SGHVT, CDR2 SQSDAQ. The CDR3 loop spans 12 amino acids. Trimming stripped 6 bases from V and 6 bases from J, with 11 bases between. CDR3 nucleotide sequence: TGTGCCAGCAGGCAGGGGAGGGATGGCTACACCTTC. It translates to CASRQGRDGYTF.

This clonotype was seen only a few times. This sequence joins TRBV10-3 and TRBJ1-1, with D possibly matching TRBD1 (5 bases). Germline V lookup: CDR1 ENHRY, CDR2 SYGVKD. V dropped 6 bases and J dropped 3 bases, with 8 bases sitting between them. This CDR3 comprises 12 residues. CDR3 loop: CAIRGGDTEAFF. The CDR3 DNA reads TGTGCCATCAGGGGAGGGGACACTGAAGCTTTCTTT.

This clonotype showed up just a few times. J is TRBJ2-2 and V is TRBV5-6; 7 nucleotides line up with TRBD1. Germline V gene data show CDR1 as SGHDT and CDR2 as YYEEEE. CDR3 length: 16 amino acids. V was clipped by 5 bases and J by 3 bases; unmatched bases: 10. CDR3 region: CASRRITGADTGELFF. In DNA, the CDR3 is TGTGCCAGCAGACGGATTACAGGGGCAGACACCGGGGAGCTGTTTTTT.

The rearrangement links TRBV7-6 to TRBJ1-2; 11 bases are a match to TRBD1. The CDR3 extends over 16 amino acids. J was trimmed by 5 bases and V by 1 base; bases with no gene match: 6. Per germline, CDR1 SGHVS and CDR2 FNYEAQ. The CDR3 loop is CASSLGTGGAGYGYTF. DNA for the CDR3: TGTGCCAGCAGCTTAGGGACAGGGGGCGCAGGATATGGCTACACCTTC. Variable domain in full (rest from reference TRBV7-6 and TRBJ1-2): GAGVSQSPRYKVTKRGQDVALRCDPISGHVSLYWYRQALGQGPEFLTYFNYEAQQDKSGLPNDRFSAERPEGSISTLTIQRTEQRDSAMYRCASSLGTGGAGYGYTFGSGTRLTVV.

The J gene is TRBJ1-1, the V gene TRBV6-6; D is ambiguous. Germline V CDR1 and CDR2: MNHNY, SVGAGI (reference sequence). V lost 4 bases to trimming and J lost 5 bases, with 11 bases between them. CDR3 length equals 13 residues. CDR3 in amino acids: CASSSRRVTEAFF. The CDR3 DNA sequence: TGTGCCAGCAGTTCTAGGAGGGTTACTGAAGCTTTCTTT.

In its sample, this clonotype was seen a few times. This chain connects TRBV7-9 to TRBJ2-7; weak D call: TRBD2 (6 bases). Germline V lookup: CDR1 SEHNR, CDR2 FQNEAQ (reference sequence). V was shortened by 8 bases and J by 3 bases, with 14 bases between the two germline ends. This CDR3 contains 13 residues. The CDR3 DNA sequence: TGTGCCAGCTCCCGCGGGACGCGCTACGAGCAGTACTTC. It is translated as CASSRGTRYEQYF.